The clone carrying this TCR beta chain was counted only a few times. The antigen is not known. One junction end does not reproduce the germline sequence, and a read error may be involved. Extraction of total RNA produced a minimum of 5 micrograms from each sample. The sample belongs to a study of blood T cells in healthy people across ages. Study-level results: The study lacked donor CMV status, which possibly confounded expanded clonotype changes. Percentage of naive T cells showed a strong correlation with TCR beta diversity.

This CDR3 contains 16 residues. Germline loops: CDR1 SGHDN, CDR2 FVKESK. Then a second PCR, running roughly 7 to 12 cycles, was carried out with a sample-barcoded 5' primer and a J-beta primer mix. One entry per CDR3 protein results from TCRdb running MiXCR on the 5' RACE reads. This sample carries around 990,000 distinct CDR3 sequences, approximately 38% of them seen once, and the ten largest clones take around 13%. This clonotype was obtained from a man between 18 and 35 years old in good health. Sequencing was done on a sample of blood. V is TRBV14 and J is TRBJ2-1; no clear D gene. The CDR3 DNA reads as TGTGCCAGCAGTCAAGAACCTCTAAGTGGACCCGGGGAGCAGTTCTTC. Its protein product is CASSQEPLSGPGEQFF.